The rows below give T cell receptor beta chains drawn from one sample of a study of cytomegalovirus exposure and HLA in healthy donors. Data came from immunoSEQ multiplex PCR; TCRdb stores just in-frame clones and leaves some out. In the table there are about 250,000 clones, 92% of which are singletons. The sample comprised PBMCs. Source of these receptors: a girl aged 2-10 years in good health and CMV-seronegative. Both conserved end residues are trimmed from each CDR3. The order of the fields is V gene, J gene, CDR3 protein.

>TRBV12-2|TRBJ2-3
ASRLVRVAGGQDTQY
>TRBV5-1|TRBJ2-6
ASSNQGNSGANVLT
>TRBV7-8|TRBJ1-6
ASSLVRDRGNSPLH
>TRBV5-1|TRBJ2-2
ASRIQNTGELF
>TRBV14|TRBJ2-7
ASSYGQGRGEQY
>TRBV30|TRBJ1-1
AWSVRGGRVGLGYAF
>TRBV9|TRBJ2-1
ASSPAVGLGVLDEQF
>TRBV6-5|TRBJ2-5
ASSYSGLRGQETQY
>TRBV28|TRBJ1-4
ASSAGTGVWWGT
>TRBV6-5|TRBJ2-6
ASRQQGANVLT
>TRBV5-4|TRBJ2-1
ASSLFDEQF
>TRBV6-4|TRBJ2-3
ASSVYGTSGASTDTQY
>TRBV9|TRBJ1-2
ASSEGGAVPIYGYT
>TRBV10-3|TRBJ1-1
AISRALNTEAF
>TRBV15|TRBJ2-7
ATSSSGGSPYEQY
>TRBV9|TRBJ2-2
ASSVAPSGSRTTGELF
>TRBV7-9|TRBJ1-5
ASSRVGQGNQPQH
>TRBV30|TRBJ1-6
AWSPDRSSYNSPLH
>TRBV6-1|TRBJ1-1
ASSVGTGGSGKTKAF
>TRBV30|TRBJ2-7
AWGKTYEQY
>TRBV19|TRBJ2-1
ASSIQGRVVGEQF
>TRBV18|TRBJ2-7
ASSPSGGEQY
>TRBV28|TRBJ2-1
ASSGRTGGVSSYNEQF
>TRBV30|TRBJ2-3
APGLPGTDTQY
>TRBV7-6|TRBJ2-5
ASSLLASGETQY
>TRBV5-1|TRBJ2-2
ASSFITSASGGTESGELF
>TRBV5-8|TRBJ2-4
ASSFDVTLAKNIQY
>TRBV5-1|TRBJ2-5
ASSFGRDRGRETQY
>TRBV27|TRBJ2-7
ASSSRAHYEQY
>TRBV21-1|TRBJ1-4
ASSSHRAGDEKLF
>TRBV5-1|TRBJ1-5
ASSLHPQGPGGNQPQH
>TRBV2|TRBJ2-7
AVLTRGEQY
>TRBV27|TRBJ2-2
ASSFDRGTGELF
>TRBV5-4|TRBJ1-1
ASSLEQGRLNTEAF
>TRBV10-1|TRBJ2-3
ASSEGDSTDTQY
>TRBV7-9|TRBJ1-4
ATKQGGNEKLF
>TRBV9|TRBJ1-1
ASQPGQGAEVYTEAF
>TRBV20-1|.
SAIGGYEQY
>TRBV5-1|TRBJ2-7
ASSLAATGVSYEQY
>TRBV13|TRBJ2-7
ASSSIGTSGIGEQY
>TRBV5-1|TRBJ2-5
ASSLVETGQETQY
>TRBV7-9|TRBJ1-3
ASRLSSGNTIY
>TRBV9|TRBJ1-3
ASSPGGRGAGNTIY
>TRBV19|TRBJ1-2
ASRPDRFPPYHT
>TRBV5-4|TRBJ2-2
ASSTPGQGISSWTGELF
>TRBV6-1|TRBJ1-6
ASSEALLRNRVNSPLH
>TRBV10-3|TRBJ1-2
AISESAAWGYT
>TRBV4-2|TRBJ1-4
ASSLEGATNEKLF
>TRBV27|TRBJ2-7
ASSLDSLNPYEQY
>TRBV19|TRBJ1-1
ASSIPPGGTEAF
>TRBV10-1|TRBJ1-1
ASGQTGEGEAF
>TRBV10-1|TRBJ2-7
ASSDRGLAGSSYEQY
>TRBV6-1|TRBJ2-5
ASRRNQETQY
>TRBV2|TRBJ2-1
ASTDRGFQF
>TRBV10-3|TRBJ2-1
AIMAHNEQF
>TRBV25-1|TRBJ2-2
ASSGGGGTGELF
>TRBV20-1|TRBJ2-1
SASRSNEQF